The clone carrying this TCR beta chain was counted many times. The antigen remains undetermined. This sample stems from a study of metastatic and nonmetastatic thyroid tumors. Study summary: Repertoires from blood and tumor or nodule tissue of malignant and benign thyroid patients were compared.

The V end was cut by 3 bases, the J end by 0 bases, with 8 bases between. Germline V CDR1 and CDR2: SGHVS, FQNEAQ. This CDR3 is 14 amino acids long. As originally analysed: The study took CDR3 differences across clinicopathological groups and made a distant-metastasis classifier for papillary thyroid cancer from them. TCRdb re-processed the PCR reads through MiXCR. The V and J calls, along with clone size, are taken from TCRdb and not from the paper's own processing. The top ten clones hold roughly 3.7% of a sample with more than 50,000 clones, approximately 20% of them seen once. Before thyroid surgery, none of the patients had received any treatment. Regarding the study as a whole: Malignant thyroid tumors reportedly had TCR beta diversity that was significantly higher than in benign nodules, in blood and tumor.

The chain has TRBV7-8 and TRBJ1-1; D might be TRBD1 (5 bases). Material: blood. The TCR comes from a female donor with papillary thyroid cancer or a benign thyroid nodule (not recorded which). Some clones in this sample may be carry-over from other donors' samples. As DNA, the CDR3 is TGTGCCAGCAGCTTTGGACATTTGAACACTGAAGCTTTCTTT. Translated, it gives CASSFGHLNTEAFF.